The rows below give T cell receptor beta chains drawn from one sample of a study of technical replicates of blood from a few donors. Assay used: immunoSEQ multiplex PCR; TCRdb lists only in-frame clones, some missing. The repertoire has under 90,000 clones, around 97% of them found once; the top ten carry around 0.2%. Material: T cells isolated from PBMCs. The receptors stem from a human donor in good health. Both conserved end residues are trimmed from each CDR3.

TRBJ1-6 TRBV7-9 ASSPDRARGPLH
TRBJ1-5 TRBV2 ASTETGIVGNQPQH
TRBJ1-3 TRBV11-2 ASSWDRPGNTIY
TRBJ1-1 TRBV11-3 ASSLVEGRVVTEAF
TRBJ1-5 TRBV15 ATSVGQSNQPQH
TRBJ1-2 TRBV6-1 ASSDINSNYGYT
TRBJ2-7 TRBV19 ASTPRGGSSYEQY
TRBJ2-7 TRBV7-6 ASSLAATGTGWNEQY
TRBJ2-5 TRBV14 ASSLSGGYWGEETQY
TRBJ2-2 TRBV10-3 AISGGGTNTGELF
TRBJ1-1 TRBV4-1 ASSLSRSVRDTEAF
TRBJ2-7 TRBV4-1 ASSQAFQGPLYEQY
TRBJ1-2 TRBV12-5 ASGLDQVVTGNNGYT
TRBJ1-1 TRBV18 ASTGQWNTEAF
TRBJ1-1 TRBV2 ASSELWTGEAF
TRBJ2-3 TRBV5-1 ASSPSPGTGNLTDTQY
TRBJ2-7 TRBV6-4 ASSEDRDRLYEQY
TRBJ2-7 TRBV9 ASSVSGTSGGAAYEQY
TRBJ2-3 TRBV5-4 ASSQTGQVTDTQY
TRBJ1-1 TRBV7-3 ASSSSPNTEAF
TRBJ2-7 TRBV7-2 ASSLGGEYEQY
TRBJ2-2 TRBV12-5 ASGFSGGANTGELF
TRBJ2-1 TRBV4-1 ASSQGSDLSYNEQF
TRBJ2-5 TRBV27 ASSTTGLEETQY
TRBJ2-5 TRBV5-1 ASSSGAQGDFETQY
TRBJ2-1 TRBV5-4 ASSLRGGGFHNEQF
TRBJ2-5 TRBV10-3 AISKAGEETQY
TRBJ2-3 TRBV7-6 ASTGTGATDTQY
TRBJ1-4 TRBV7-3 ASSPGQGEKLF
TRBJ2-1 TRBV18 ASSRSGGASEQF
TRBJ1-4 TRBV5-1 ASREGATSFFEKLF
TRBJ1-4 TRBV30 AWIGTGANEKLF